These T cell receptor beta chains were read from a single sample in a study of control samples from healthy donors and cancer patients. The data were produced by immunoSEQ multiplex PCR, yet TCRdb's version contains in-frame clones alone and is incomplete. The sample shows around 40,000 clones, 75% to 95% of them seen only once. The sample consisted of PBMCs. These receptors came from a woman aged 40 to 50 with head and neck cancer. Each CDR3 is given with its conserved first and last residue. Each record gives: V gene, D gene, clone size, J gene, CDR3 protein, CDR3 DNA. A D gene is named only where the DNA matches it firmly. Some rows mark clone size as missing; the rest say once, few, many or name a class of expanded clone.

TRBV27	NA	NA	TRBJ1-5	CASSYGARQQPQHF	TGTGCCAGCAGCTATGGGGCGCGTCAACAGCCCCAGCATTTT
TRBV6-2/TRBV6-3	TRBD2	NA	TRBJ2-3	CASSYSTRTSGSLDTQYF	TGTGCCAGCAGTTACTCGACGCGCACTAGCGGGAGTTTAGATACGCAGTATTTT
TRBV30	NA	NA	TRBJ1-5	CAWSGGLSNQPQHF	TGTGCCTGGAGTGGGGGACTCAGCAATCAGCCCCAGCATTTT
TRBV28	TRBD2	NA	TRBJ2-7	CASTFGTSGRDTYEQYF	TGTGCCAGCACTTTCGGGACTAGCGGGAGGGATACCTACGAGCAGTACTTC
TRBV11-2	TRBD1	NA	TRBJ1-1	CASILIPGGTEAFF	TGTGCCAGCATTCTTATTCCAGGGGGCACTGAAGCTTTCTTT
TRBV28	NA	NA	TRBJ1-2	CASRNSGTPNYGYTF	TGTGCCAGCAGAAACTCCGGGACACCAAACTATGGCTACACCTTC
TRBV5-1	TRBD1	NA	TRBJ1-5	CASSQTGLNQPQHF	TGCGCCAGCAGCCAGACAGGGCTGAATCAGCCCCAGCATTTT
TRBV7-9	NA	NA	TRBJ2-2	CASSPPPSSHTGELFF	TGTGCCAGCAGCCCGCCCCCCTCCAGCCACACCGGGGAGCTGTTTTTT
TRBV5-1	NA	NA	TRBJ1-2	CASSFSNYGYTF	TGCGCCAGCAGCTTCAGTAACTATGGCTACACCTTC
TRBV6-2/TRBV6-3	TRBD1	NA	TRBJ1-6	CASSYTGTGSPYNSPLHF	TGTGCCAGCAGTTACACCGGGACAGGTTCCCCTTATAATTCACCCCTCCACTTT
TRBV2	TRBD2	once	TRBJ2-4	CASSEAGGLAVGRYF	TGTGCCAGCAGTGAAGCGGGAGGACTAGCGGTGGGGCGGTACTTC
TRBV10-3	TRBD2	NA	TRBJ2-7	CAISEPRGTSGTGSEQYF	TGTGCCATCAGTGAGCCCCGCGGGACTAGCGGGACCGGGAGCGAGCAGTACTTC
TRBV28	NA	NA	TRBJ2-1	CASSFTEEQFF	TGTGCCAGCAGTTTCACAGAAGAGCAGTTCTTC
TRBV7-2	NA	NA	TRBJ2-5	CASSSTGTHQETQYF	TGTGCCAGCAGCTCGACCGGGACTCATCAAGAGACCCAGTACTTC
TRBV5-1	NA	NA	TRBJ2-2	CASSQTLSGGTGELFF	TGCGCCAGCAGCCAAACCCTGTCAGGGGGGACCGGGGAGCTGTTTTTT
TRBV27	TRBD1	NA	TRBJ2-1	CASSSGTGSYNEQFF	TGTGCCAGCAGTTCCGGGACAGGTTCCTACAATGAGCAGTTCTTC
TRBV18	NA	once	TRBJ2-5	CASSPQAVQETQYF	TGTGCCAGCTCACCACAGGCAGTCCAAGAGACCCAGTACTTC
TRBV19	TRBD2	NA	TRBJ2-5	CASQTSGSETQYF	TGTGCCAGCCAGACTAGCGGGAGTGAGACCCAGTACTTC
TRBV5-4	TRBD2	NA	TRBJ2-1	CASSFGGSSPNEQFF	TGTGCCAGCAGCTTCGGCGGGAGTTCACCGAATGAGCAGTTCTTC
TRBV2	NA	NA	TRBJ1-2	CASSDPVVRGINNYGYTF	TGTGCCAGCAGTGATCCCGTCGTAAGGGGGATTAATAACTATGGCTACACCTTC
TRBV4-1	TRBD2	NA	TRBJ2-7	CASSQGFSGLAYEQYF	TGCGCCAGCAGCCAGGGGTTTAGCGGGTTGGCCTACGAGCAGTACTTC
TRBV30	NA	NA	TRBJ2-7	CAWSVPYGFYEQYF	TGTGCCTGGAGTGTACCGTACGGATTCTACGAGCAGTACTTC
TRBV2	NA	NA	TRBJ1-5	CASSRSIRVDQPQHF	TGTGCCAGCAGCCGCTCCATTAGGGTAGATCAGCCCCAGCATTTT